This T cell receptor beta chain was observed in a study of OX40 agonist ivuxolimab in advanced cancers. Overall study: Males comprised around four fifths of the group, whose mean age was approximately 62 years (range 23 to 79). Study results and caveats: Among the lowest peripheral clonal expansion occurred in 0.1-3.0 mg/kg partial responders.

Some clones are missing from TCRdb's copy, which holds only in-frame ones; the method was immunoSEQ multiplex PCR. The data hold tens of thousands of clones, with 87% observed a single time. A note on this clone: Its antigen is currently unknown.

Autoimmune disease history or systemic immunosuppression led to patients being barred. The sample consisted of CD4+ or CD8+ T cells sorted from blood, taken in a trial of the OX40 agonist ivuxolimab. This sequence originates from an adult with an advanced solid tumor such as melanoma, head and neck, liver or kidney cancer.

CDR3 sequence reads: CASSPPPSTDTQYF. CDR3 nucleotides: TGTGCCAGCTCACCACCACCGAGCACAGATACGCAGTATTTT. The V call is TRBV18, the J call TRBJ2-3; the D is unclear. CDR3 length equals 14 residues. Trimming left V 0 bases short and J 0 bases short, with 4 bases between. Germline V gene lookup returns CDR1 KGHSH and CDR2 LQKENI. The full variable domain, in which reference TRBV18 and TRBJ2-3 provide the parts outside the CDR3, is NAGVMQNPRHLVRRRGQEARLRCSPMKGHSHVYWYRQLPEEGLKFMVYLQKENIIDESGMPKERFSAEFPKEGPSILRIQQVVRGDSAAYFCASSPPPSTDTQYFGPGTRLTVL.